Below, one TCR beta chain is given with its context. Its antigen target is currently unknown. No much larger clone is present one base from it, and per-base qualities are unavailable. The meaning of the sample's time point label: baseline before first vaccination. Vaccinee samples were obtained from the UK trials COV001 and COV002, which included a single-blind randomized controlled phase 2/3 trial of AZD1222 (ChAdOx1 nCoV-19) in healthy adults. Trial participant PBMC samples were collected at day 0 and day 28 after the second dose for TCRbeta chain sequencing. This sample is part of a study of T cell responses to AZD1222 COVID-19 vaccine (dated by TCRdb to the early 2020s). Background on the whole study: Because spike-specific TCR depth and breadth did not differ between the two schedules, AZD1222 recipients who got a second dose at roughly 4 weeks were pooled with those who got a second dose at roughly 12 weeks. A total of just over 230 trial participants underwent TCR sequencing, of whom nearly 210 received two doses of AZD1222 and about 25 received two doses of the MenACWY control vaccine. Trial participants were enrolled into age subgroups of 18-55, 56-69 and 70-plus years, which contained about 150, 28 and 57 TCR-sequenced participants, respectively.

The CDR3 regions of human TCRbeta chains were analyzed by immunosequencing. On the study's bioinformatics: TCRs in the repertoires were compared against a reference library of SARS-CoV-2-specific TCRs that had been generated with the MIRA antigen-specificity platform. Breadth was defined as the fraction of unique TCRs that were SARS-CoV-2-associated, and depth was defined as the fraction of total T cells that were SARS-CoV-2-associated. Using the MIRA data, each spike-specific TCR was mapped to the spike region that the TCR reacts to and placed in a CD4 or CD8 class. Log10-transformed breadth and depth values were compared by one-way ANOVA with Sidak's multiple comparisons tests. This immuneACCESS table, as held by TCRdb, lists in-frame sequences with V and J called but not all clones. Of the missing ones, under half trace to an unresolved V gene in checked studies; the others have no known cause. V, J and clone size are taken as reported in that table, and D and trimming were inferred from the DNA itself. The sample includes around 100,000 clones, with about 88% observed a single time. The top ten clones comprise 16% of the sample.

General conclusions and limits of the study: Because no samples from the day 14 peak response were available, repertoires could be characterized only after the peak T cell response. The vaccine-associated CD4 TCRs covered the entire spike protein, and the dominant responses fell in regions 160-218 and 743-854. In the small 56-69-year group, the increase in depth fell short of significance, most likely because of low power. Nearly half of unique spike-specific TCRs reportedly recognized epitopes outside regions mutated in the B.1.351 and B.1.1.7 variants. After two AZD1222 doses, both the breadth and the depth of spike-specific TCRs were significantly higher than at day 0 and than in MenACWY recipients. Participants were mostly white British and included more females than males, and it was suggested by the authors that clonal diversity may have been underestimated. Only a handful of AZD1222 recipients were SARS-CoV-2 seropositive at baseline, limiting conclusions about previously exposed vaccinees.

Trimming leaves V shorter by 5 bases and J shorter by 6 bases, with the junction holding 13 bases beyond the gene matches. The CDR3, cysteine through phenylalanine, is 16 amino acids long. Just CDR3 DNA is preserved here, 48 bases in frame from base 1. Via the germline V gene, CDR1 is MRHNA and CDR2 SNTAGT. The receptor was isolated from an adult in good health. The chain is encoded by TRBV6-4 joined to TRBJ2-1, with TRBD1 matching 7 junction bases. Sequencing was performed on peripheral blood, taken on day 0 of AZD1222 vaccination. The CDR3 protein is CASSPGTETTINEQFF. The DNA reads as follows: TGTGCCAGCAGTCCCGGGACAGAAACTACAATCAATGAGCAGTTCTTC.